Shown below are 18 T cell receptor beta chains from a single sample sequenced in a study of T cells in Graves' hyperthyroidism and ophthalmopathy. RNA transcripts yielded amplified TCR beta CDR3 regions. TCR CDR3 underwent first-round RT-PCR with the HTBI primer set. Using its own MiXCR run on the multiplex PCR reads, TCRdb lists one record per CDR3 protein. Counted here are 300,000 to 450,000 distinct CDR3 sequences, about 14% occurring once; the ten biggest clones make up approximately 10%. Sequencing used blood. These receptors all stem from a woman aged 55-75 years with Graves' hyperthyroidism.

At least ten counts were recorded for this clonotype. The chain couples TRBV30 to TRBJ1-2, with a weak D call TRBD1 (6 bases). Germline CDR1 and CDR2: GTSNPN and SVGIG (reference sequence). The CDR3 consists of 13 residues. V was pared by 0 bases and J by 8 bases, with 13 bases between. In DNA, the CDR3 is TGTGCCTGGAGTGTACAGGGCTTGGGGGGCTACACCTTC. Encoded protein: CAWSVQGLGGYTF.

V usage is TRBV24-1 and J usage is TRBJ2-3; D might be TRBD1 (6 bases). Germline assignment: CDR1 KGHDR and CDR2 SFDVKD. The CDR3 runs to 17 residues. V was shortened by 0 bases and J by 0 bases, with 12 bases between the two germline ends. The CDR3 DNA sequence: TGTGCCACCAGTGATTTGAGGGACACCATGAGCACAGATACGCAGTATTTT. Protein sequence: CATSDLRDTMSTDTQYF.

Comments on this clonotype: Possible read error: a much larger clone is one base away. The rearrangement joins TRBV12-3 or TRBV12-4 to TRBJ2-2, with TRBD2 as a possible D gene (5 bases). CDR3 length: 15 amino acids. Here the CDR3 DNA reads TGTGCCAGCAGTTTTTCGGGCCGAAACACCGGGGAGCCGTTTTTT. Residues: CASSFSGRNTGEPFF.

This clonotype appeared a few times. The V call is TRBV5-1, the J call TRBJ2-7; TRBD1 matches at 9 bases. J was trimmed by 7 bases and V by 4 bases; bases with no gene match: 12. Germline V gives CDR1 SGHRS, CDR2 YFSETQ. The CDR3 is 15 residues long. The CDR3 protein is CASSARDRARGEQYF. For the CDR3, the DNA is TGCGCCAGCAGCGCCCGGGACAGGGCCCGGGGAGAGCAGTACTTC.

This clonotype was counted a few times. This chain links TRBV20-1 with TRBJ2-3; tentatively, D is TRBD1 (6 bases). The CDR3 runs to 15 residues. V gave up 3 bases and J gave up 0 bases, with 13 bases separating them. Looked up from germline, CDR1 is DFQATT and CDR2 is SNEGSKA (reference sequence). CDR3 bases: TGCAGTGCTAGCTCACCGGGACAAAGCACAGATACGCAGTATTTT. This codes for CSASSPGQSTDTQYF.

This clonotype was picked up many times. V gene TRBV15 combines with J gene TRBJ2-3, with 12 bases identical to TRBD2. The CDR3 is made up of 15 amino acids. V trimming: 5 bases; J trimming: 2 bases; junction bases outside the gene matches: 2. In germline, CDR1 is LNHNV, CDR2 YYDKDF (reference sequence). As DNA, the CDR3 is TGTGCCACCAGCGGACTAGCGGGAAACACAGATACGCAGTATTTT. The encoded protein is CATSGLAGNTDTQYF.

In regard to this clonotype: A much larger clone differs from this one at a single base, so this may be a read error. The chain links TRBV12-3 or TRBV12-4 to TRBJ2-1; D is perhaps TRBD2 (5 bases). The CDR3 is made up of 14 amino acids. Here the CDR3 DNA reads TGTGCCAGCAGCCCTAGACTAACCTACAATGAGCAGTCCTTC. This translates into CASSPRLTYNEQSF.

J is TRBJ2-7 and V is TRBV12-3 or TRBV12-4; 9 bases align to TRBD2. CDR3 length: 13 residues. V trimming: 5 bases; J trimming: 6 bases; junction bases outside the gene matches: 5. CDR3 protein: CASSKGTSSEQYF. The CDR3 DNA reads TGTGCCAGCAGTAAAGGGACTAGCTCCGAGCAGTACTTC.

V is TRBV20-1 and J is TRBJ2-1, with 9 bases aligning to TRBD2. J was trimmed by 3 bases and V by 2 bases; bases with no gene match: 8. This CDR3 is built from 16 residues. CDR1 and CDR2 from the germline V gene are DFQATT and SNEGSKA (reference sequence). CDR3 protein: CSARSRTSARYNEQFF. CDR3 in DNA: TGCAGTGCTAGATCCCGGACTAGCGCCCGCTACAATGAGCAGTTCTTC.

This clonotype was seen many times. V and J are TRBV11-2 and TRBJ1-4; D may be TRBD1 (5 bases). V dropped 2 bases and J dropped 2 bases, with 9 bases sitting between them. Germline CDR1 reads SGHAT; CDR2 reads FQNNGV. There are 15 residues in the CDR3. The CDR3 sequence: CASSLRGTTNEKLFF. DNA for the CDR3: TGTGCCAGCAGCTTACGGGGCACCACTAATGAAAAACTGTTTTTT.

This clonotype was seen ten or more times. The chain is built from TRBV13 and TRBJ1-1; D gene uncertain. CDR1 is PRHDT and CDR2 is FYEKMQ in the germline V gene (reference sequence). Trimming removed 2 bases at V and 4 bases at J, with 11 bases between. The CDR3 has 14 amino acids. In nucleotides, the CDR3 is TGTGCCAGCAGCTTACAAGGAGGGATCACTGAAGCTTTCTTT. It codes for CASSLQGGITEAFF.

This clonotype was picked up a small number of times. This chain uses TRBV27 with TRBJ2-7; 8 positions match TRBD1. V lost 7 bases to trimming and J lost 5 bases; unmatched junction nucleotides: 4. The CDR3 is made up of 12 amino acids. The V gene's germline CDR1 is MNHEY and CDR2 SMNVEV (reference sequence). CDR3 bases: TGTGCCAGCACCGGACAGGGTCACGAGCAGTACTTC. The encoded protein is CASTGQGHEQYF.

This clonotype appeared once. The rearrangement uses TRBV6-2 or TRBV6-3 and TRBJ1-5; D is ambiguous. Germline assignment: CDR1 MNHEY and CDR2 SVGEGT. This CDR3 is built from 12 residues. Between the trimmed V and J ends, which lost 8 bases and 5 bases, there was a span of 10 bases. CDR3 loop: CASGQRYQPQHF. The DNA for the CDR3 is TGTGCCAGCGGCCAACGGTATCAGCCCCAGCATTTT.

This sequence joins TRBV7-2 and TRBJ2-7, with D possibly matching TRBD2 (6 bases). The CDR3 spans 13 residues. V was pared by 8 bases and J by 6 bases, with 17 bases between. Germline-derived CDR1 and CDR2 are SGHTA and FQGNSA. The CDR3 sequence: CASGTLWGLEQYF. DNA for the CDR3: TGTGCCAGCGGCACGCTTTGGGGACTCGAGCAGTACTTC.

This clonotype has a count of ten or more. V and J are TRBV4-2 and TRBJ2-1; no definite D call. Trimming left V 1 base short and J 8 bases short, with 6 bases between. The CDR3 totals 12 residues. CDR1 and CDR2 (germline): LGHNA, YNFKEQ. CDR3: CASSQVRDEQFF. The CDR3 bases are TGTGCCAGCAGCCAAGTAAGGGATGAGCAGTTCTTC.

The chain couples TRBV11-3 to TRBJ2-7; 8 bases align to TRBD2. The CDR3 contains 16 residues. Per germline, CDR1 SGHNT and CDR2 YENEEA. With V trimmed by 3 bases and J by 5 bases, 12 bases remained unmatched. This CDR3 reads CASSFIGAGAGDEQYF. CDR3 DNA: TGTGCCAGCAGCTTTATAGGAGCGGGAGCGGGAGACGAGCAGTACTTC.

This clonotype was picked up a small number of times. The gene calls are TRBV4-1 and TRBJ2-2; 15 bases align to TRBD2. This CDR3 spans 18 amino acids. V dropped 3 bases and J dropped 4; count of bases not matched to a gene: 6. Germline lookup yields CDR1 MGHRA and CDR2 YSYEKL. The CDR3 sequence is CASSHGLAGGPGTGELFF. The DNA of the CDR3 is TGCGCCAGCAGCCACGGACTAGCGGGAGGGCCGGGCACCGGGGAGCTGTTTTTT.

J is TRBJ2-3 and V is TRBV7-2; D is uncertain. The CDR3 sequence is 14 residues long. Germline V gene lookup returns CDR1 SGHTA and CDR2 FQGNSA. Between the trimmed V and J ends, which lost 5 bases and 1 base, there was a span of 10 bases. The CDR3 is CASSPQAGTDTQYF. In DNA form, the CDR3 reads TGTGCCAGCAGCCCCCAAGCAGGCACAGATACGCAGTATTTT.